This entry features one T cell receptor beta chain sequence. Antigen unknown. This CDR3 is 14 amino acids long. Germline V gene data show CDR1 as MNHEY and CDR2 as SMNVEV (reference sequence). Trimming removed 2 bases from V and 5 bases from J, with 12 bases in between. This entry belongs to a study of cytomegalovirus exposure and HLA in healthy donors. Study-wide results and caveats: Common viral pathogens were later found to be apparently linked to several of the most significant clusters. A later analysis linked a missense variant in DCLRE1C to the trimming of TCR beta V and J genes. Researchers reported that a few CMV-associated chains were confirmed in vitro as CMV antigen-specific. Relative to equally common others, HLA-associated TCR beta chains showed greater clonal expansion in a later analysis.

The PCR made use of 60 Vbeta and 13 Jbeta primers. Repertoires were generated with immunoSEQ multiplex PCR, while TCRdb's copy carries only in-frame clones and drops some. The sample records 130,000 to 150,000 clones, roughly 65% being singletons. This receptor was identified in a man aged 55 to 69 in good health and CMV-seronegative. V usage is TRBV27 and J usage is TRBJ1-1, with unresolved D. Specimen: PBMCs. The DNA of the CDR3 is TGTGCCAGCAGTTTAGCGGGTGGGGAGACTGAAGCTTTCTTT. This gives the protein CASSLAGGETEAFF.